Following are 20 T cell receptor beta chains from one sample sequenced in a study of shared clonotypes between healthy human individuals. Naive CD8 cells lacked CD45RO and underwent positive selection for CCR7, leaving out terminally differentiated effector memory CD45RA+ cells. Using immunoSEQ multiplex PCR, the repertoire was profiled, and TCRdb retains in-frame clones only, with some absent. The data show 2 million or so clones, approximately 95% seen once. Material for sequencing was naive CD8+ T cells sorted from blood. Receptors were obtained from a man younger than 35 in good health.

The V call is TRBV5-4, the J call TRBJ2-3; D call uncertain. CDR3 length: 12 residues. V shed 4 bases and J shed 5 bases, with 8 bases lying between them. Germline-derived CDR1 and CDR2 are SGHNT and YYREEE (reference sequence). CDR3 DNA: TGTGCCAGCAGCCACCTAGGAGATACGCAGTATTTT. Encoded protein: CASSHLGDTQYF.

The chain links TRBV28 to TRBJ2-1; tentatively, D is TRBD1 or TRBD2 (6 bases each). CDR1 and CDR2 from the germline V gene are MDHEN and SYDVKM. Trimming cost V 7 bases and J 4 bases, with 14 bases left between them. The CDR3 loop spans 14 amino acids. In nucleotides, the CDR3 is TGTGCCAGCAAGCGGGCAGGGGAATACAATGAGCAGTTCTTC. It translates to CASKRAGEYNEQFF.

The V and J genes are TRBV6-6 and TRBJ2-7; no clear D gene. Trimming took off 5 bases at V and 5 bases at J, with 10 bases between the two ends. Germline CDR1 and CDR2: MNHNY and SVGAGI (reference sequence). The CDR3 is made up of 12 amino acids. CDR3 coding DNA: TGTGCCAGCAGTAACCTTGAAGACGAGCAGTACTTC. This codes for CASSNLEDEQYF.

The CDR3 DNA reads TGTGCCAGCATGGGACACCACGAGCAGTACTTC. This sequence encodes CASMGHHEQYF. The rearrangement links TRBV21-1 to TRBJ2-7; the table's D call, TRBD1, has no DNA check behind it. TRBV21-1 is noted as a pseudogene. The CDR3 is made up of 11 amino acids.

The chain links TRBV7-9 to TRBJ2-1; 8 nucleotides line up with TRBD1. Germline values: CDR1 SEHNR, CDR2 FQNEAQ (reference sequence). The junction had 11 bases not matched to a gene; V was cut back by 4 bases and J by 9 bases. The CDR3 runs to 15 residues. Here the CDR3 DNA reads TGTGCCAGCAGCTCCCAGACAGGGGAGCGTGTTGAGCAGTTCTTC. This sequence encodes CASSSQTGERVEQFF.

The DNA for the CDR3 is TGTGCCAGCAGTTATACCAGGGCGGATGGCTACACCTTC. It codes for CASSYTRADGYTF. V and J are TRBV6-5 and TRBJ1-2, with a weak D call TRBD1 (5 bases). The germline CDR1 and CDR2 sequences are MNHEY and SVGAGI. The CDR3 runs to 13 residues. Trimming left V 3 bases short and J 6 bases short, with 11 bases between.

This clone was seen only once. The chain combines TRBV13 with TRBJ2-3; TRBD2 matches at 9 bases. CDR3 length equals 16 residues. Losses at the gene ends were 2 bases for V and 7 bases for J; bases not matched to a gene: 10. Germline CDR1 and CDR2: PRHDT and FYEKMQ (reference sequence). CDR3: CASSLRLAGILNTQYF. CDR3 nucleotides: TGTGCCAGCAGCTTACGGCTAGCGGGAATACTAAATACGCAGTATTTT.

The V call is TRBV6-5, the J call TRBJ1-6; maybe TRBD1 (6 bases). V gave up 4 bases and J gave up 4 bases, with 8 bases separating them. The CDR3 is made up of 14 amino acids. Per germline, CDR1 MNHEY and CDR2 SVGAGI. CDR3 sequence reads: CASSSGQYNSPLHF. In nucleotides, the CDR3 is TGTGCCAGCAGTTCGGGACAATATAATTCACCCCTCCACTTT.

CDR3 nucleotides: TGTGCCAGCAGCCCTACCGGGAATGGGGCTGAAGCTTTCTTT. Its protein product is CASSPTGNGAEAFF. The chain uses TRBV9 and TRBJ1-1; D is undetermined. Germline CDR1 SGDLS, CDR2 YYNGEE. V was clipped by 4 bases and J by 6 bases, with 16 bases between them. The CDR3 has 14 amino acids.

This chain links TRBV5-1 with TRBJ1-1; D is undetermined. Germline lookup yields CDR1 SGHRS and CDR2 YFSETQ. The CDR3 runs to 13 residues. Trimming stripped 3 bases from V and 3 bases from J, with 9 bases between. CDR3 coding DNA: TGCGCCAGCAGCTGGGGTTGGGACACTGAAGCTTTCTTT. It codes for CASSWGWDTEAFF.

This chain connects TRBV6-4 to TRBJ2-1; 11 bases align to TRBD2. CDR1 is MRHNA, CDR2 SNTAGT, per germline. The CDR3 runs to 15 residues. The ends lost 4 bases at V and 4 bases at J; junction bases unmatched: 3. CDR3 loop: CASSVAGGQYNEQFF. In DNA form, the CDR3 reads TGTGCCAGCAGTGTAGCGGGAGGGCAATACAATGAGCAGTTCTTC.

The J gene is TRBJ1-1, the V gene TRBV2; D gene uncertain. The germline gives CDR1 SNHLY, CDR2 FYNNEI. Trimming left V 5 bases short and J 6 bases short, with 10 bases between. The CDR3 length is 12 residues. The CDR3, as DNA: TGTGCCAGCAGTCCCCGAGGTCCTGAAGCTTTCTTT. As protein: CASSPRGPEAFF.

This rearrangement joins TRBV28 to TRBJ1-2; D uncertain. This CDR3 is built from 13 residues. Germline V gene lookup returns CDR1 MDHEN and CDR2 SYDVKM. The V gene lost 9 bases and the J gene lost 3 bases, with 14 bases spanning the gap. The DNA for the CDR3 is TGTGCCAGTACCGATGGGGTTCACTATGGCTACACCTTC. This gives the protein CASTDGVHYGYTF.

The rearrangement uses TRBV6-6 and TRBJ2-3; 7 bases are shared with TRBD1. V was pared by 6 bases and J by 3 bases, with 6 bases of the junction left unmatched. Per germline, CDR1 MNHNY and CDR2 SVGAGI (reference sequence). There are 14 residues in the CDR3. CDR3 region: CASSLGQPTDTQYF. The CDR3 nucleotides are TGTGCCAGCAGCCTGGGACAGCCTACAGATACGCAGTATTTT.

The genes are TRBV4-1 and TRBJ2-3, with TRBD2 matching over 7 bases. Trimming at V came to 1 base and at J to 0 bases, leaving 4 bases not matched to a gene. The CDR3 has 16 residues. CDR1 and CDR2 from the germline V gene are MGHRA and YSYEKL. The CDR3 loop is CASSQVSGPSTDTQYF. The CDR3 DNA follows: TGCGCCAGCAGCCAAGTTAGCGGGCCTAGCACAGATACGCAGTATTTT.

The CDR3: CSVTGDASGNTIYF. CDR3 coding DNA: TGCAGCGTGACAGGGGACGCCTCTGGAAACACCATATATTTT. The chain couples TRBV29-1 to TRBJ1-3; TRBD1 agrees at 8 bases. This CDR3 contains 14 residues. Losses at the gene ends were 6 bases for V and 0 bases for J; bases not matched to a gene: 4. Germline CDR1 and CDR2: SQVTM and ANQGSEA.

This chain links TRBV7-2 with TRBJ1-2, with 8 bases fitting TRBD1. CDR1 and CDR2 from the germline V gene are SGHTA and FQGNSA. The V segment lost 4 bases and the J segment 8 bases; nucleotides outside the gene matches: 21. The CDR3 is 18 residues long. The DNA of the CDR3 is TGTGCCAGCAGCTCCCCCCGGGCAGGGGGCGACCCCTGGGGAGGCTACACCTTC. This translates into CASSSPRAGGDPWGGYTF.

The gene calls are TRBV4-3 and TRBJ2-7, with 7 bases identical to TRBD2. There are 17 residues in the CDR3. The trim removed 5 bases at V and 2 bases at J, leaving 15 bases unmatched. Germline V lookup: CDR1 LGHNA, CDR2 YSLEER. The CDR3 nucleotides read TGCGCCAGCAGCTACGGCTCTGGGCGGGAGTCAACCTACGAGCAGTACTTC. Translation gives CASSYGSGRESTYEQYF.

The chain joins TRBV4-1 to TRBJ2-7; TRBD2 matches at 8 bases. CDR3 length equals 13 residues. V gave up 5 bases and J gave up 6 bases; unmatched junction bases: 6. The V gene's germline CDR1 is MGHRA and CDR2 YSYEKL. CDR3: CASSATGGGEQYF. In DNA, the CDR3 is TGCGCCAGCAGCGCCACGGGAGGGGGCGAGCAGTACTTC.

The CDR3 bases are TGTGCCAGCAGCCCAGGGACGGCAGAAGCTTTCTTT. Its protein is CASSPGTAEAFF. This chain joins TRBV7-8 and TRBJ1-1; possibly TRBD1 for D (5 bases). CDR1 is SGHVS, CDR2 FQNEAQ, per germline. The V end was cut by 5 bases, the J end by 8 bases, with 12 bases between. The CDR3 is 12 residues long.